The rows below give T cell receptor beta chains drawn from one sample of a study of blood T cell repertoires in COVID-19. Measured with immunoSEQ multiplex PCR; TCRdb has only the in-frame clones, and not every one. The sample lists approximately 230,000 clones; 75% to 90% were seen once. Input material: PBMCs or T cells enriched from blood (not recorded which). The receptors shown here come from a woman aged 25-40 years who had recovered from COVID-19. Each CDR3 is given with its conserved first and last residue. The D gene is left open where the match is weak. Clone size is stated in some rows and not others, as once, few, many or a class when expanded.

clone size	V gene	D gene	J gene	CDR3 DNA	CDR3 protein
once	TRBV5-4	TRBD1	TRBJ1-2	TGTGCCAGCAGCGCCGGACAGGTAGCAAACCGGGGCTACACCTTC	CASSAGQVANRGYTF
.	TRBV7-2	TRBD2	TRBJ2-1	TGTGCCAGCAGCTTAAAGCGGGAGGGCCCGTACAATGAGCAGTTCTTC	CASSLKREGPYNEQFF
.	TRBV5-1	.	TRBJ2-2	TGCGCCAGCAGCTTGTCTTCTCCCACCGGGGAGCTGTTTTTT	CASSLSSPTGELFF
.	TRBV19	.	TRBJ1-2	TGTGCCAGTAGTATTCGTCAGGGCGGCTATGGCTACACCTTC	CASSIRQGGYGYTF
.	TRBV4-3	.	TRBJ1-1	TGCGCCAGCAGCCTGAGTTCCACGAACACTGAAGCTTTCTTT	CASSLSSTNTEAFF
.	TRBV29-1	TRBD2	TRBJ2-1	TGCAGCGTTGAAGATCTGCGGGAGGGGATGGGCGATGAGCAGTTCTTC	CSVEDLREGMGDEQFF
.	TRBV6-5	TRBD2	TRBJ2-1	TGTGCCAGCAGCCTACTAGCGGGAGGGGATGAGCAGTTCTTC	CASSLLAGGDEQFF
.	TRBV6-5	TRBD2	TRBJ2-7	TGTGCCAGCAACTCCGGGACTACTGGCTGCGAGCAGTACTTC	CASNSGTTGCEQYF
once	TRBV28	.	TRBJ1-1	TGTGCCAGCAGGCAGTACACTGAAGCTTTCTTT	CASRQYTEAFF
.	TRBV5-1	.	TRBJ1-2	TGCGCCAGCAGCTCCCTACAGGGTAACTATGGCTACACCTTC	CASSSLQGNYGYTF
.	TRBV6-5	.	TRBJ1-6	TGTGCCAGCAGTTACTCGACTGTCGGGGGGAATTCACCCCTCCACTTT	CASSYSTVGGNSPLHF